This TCR beta chain was found in a study of identical twins. Everyone who gave samples was a healthy Caucasian. Study-level points and caveats: Models underestimated TCR alpha sharing (out-of-frame) in monozygotic twins. Clonotypes of the beta chain that were abundant in cord blood carried fewer insertions (memory repertoires showed none). The authors noted that invariant MAIT and iNKT cells could partly confound zero-insertion analyses.

Between the trimmed V and J ends, which lost 0 bases and 7 bases, there was a span of 7 bases. The CDR3 is 13 amino acids. From germline, CDR1 is SQVTM and CDR2 ANQGSEA. As to this clonotype: Its antigen is currently unknown.

MiXCR, applied by TCRdb to the 5' RACE reads, yields one record per CDR3 protein. The sample has 400,000 to 500,000 distinct CDR3 sequences, 15% to 20% seen once. Material for sequencing was naive T cells sorted from blood. V gene TRBV29-1 combines with J gene TRBJ1-6; D not certain. The receptor was isolated from a man aged 45-60 years in good health. The CDR3 DNA follows: TGCAGCGTTGAAGACGGAAAAAATTCACCCCTCCACTTT. Protein: CSVEDGKNSPLHF.